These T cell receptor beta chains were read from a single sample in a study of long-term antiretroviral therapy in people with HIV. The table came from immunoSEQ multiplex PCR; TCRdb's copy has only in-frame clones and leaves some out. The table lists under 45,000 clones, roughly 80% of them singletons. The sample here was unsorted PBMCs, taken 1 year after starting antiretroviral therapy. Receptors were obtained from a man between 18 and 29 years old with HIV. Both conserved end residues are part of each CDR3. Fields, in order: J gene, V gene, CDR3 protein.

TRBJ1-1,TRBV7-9,CASSEGQNTEAFF
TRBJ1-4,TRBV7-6,CASSPMSRANEKLFF
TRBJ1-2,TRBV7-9,CASSHPLSLRYGYTF
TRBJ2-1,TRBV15,CATSREALQGEAKFF
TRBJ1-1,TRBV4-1,CASSQEQAGTEAFF
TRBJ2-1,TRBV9,CASSVGPTEYNEQFF
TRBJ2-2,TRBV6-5,CASSYSSRGGAGELFF
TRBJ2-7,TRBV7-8,CASSLKETSYEQYF
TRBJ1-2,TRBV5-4,CASSLPKGQGFSGYTF
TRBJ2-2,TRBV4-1,CASSQDTGGRELFF
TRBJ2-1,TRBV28,CATLPPGLAGVGPYNEQFF
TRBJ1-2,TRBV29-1,CSAGTYSYGYTF
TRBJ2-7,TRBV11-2,CASSSSGEQYF
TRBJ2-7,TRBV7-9,CASSLRSGDSYEQYF
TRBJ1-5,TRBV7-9,CASSLGGGLDQPQHF
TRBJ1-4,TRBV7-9,CASSLEGTVNEKLFF
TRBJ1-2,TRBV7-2,CATNLGGGYTF
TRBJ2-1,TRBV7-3,CASSPFQYNEQFF
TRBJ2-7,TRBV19,CASSQLAGGPYEQYF
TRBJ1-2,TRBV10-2,CASRQGAFPIRGYTF
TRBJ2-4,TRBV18,CASSPLVTTLAKNIQYF
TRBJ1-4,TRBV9,CASSETGSNEKLFF
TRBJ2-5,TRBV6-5,CASSRALGETQYF
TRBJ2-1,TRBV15,CATSRRDRGRRHNEQFF
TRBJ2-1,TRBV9,CASSGTGDEQFF
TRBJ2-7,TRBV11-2,CASSLHLPYEQYF
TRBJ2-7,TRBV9,CASSVAPRTGPGGYEQYF
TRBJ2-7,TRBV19,CASSSRYEQYF
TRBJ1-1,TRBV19,CASSMVIDGNTEAFF
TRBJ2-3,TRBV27,CASSYGTGETDTQYF
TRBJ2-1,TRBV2,CASGGGVYNEQFF
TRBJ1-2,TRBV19,CASSMDREKIDGYTF
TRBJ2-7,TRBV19,CASSRDEASYEQYF
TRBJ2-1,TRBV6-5,CASSYTDRSYNEQFF
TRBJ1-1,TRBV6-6,CASSYAVAPMNTEAFF
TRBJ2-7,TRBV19,CASSSSGTGGGDEQYF
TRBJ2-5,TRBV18,CASSPHPGEETQYF
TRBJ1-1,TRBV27,CASSVGMVLTTVVLYTEAFF
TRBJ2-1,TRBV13,CASSPTGTSGNNEQFF
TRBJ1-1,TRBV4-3,CASSQGFMNTEAFF
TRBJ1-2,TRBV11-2,CASSLVGRDYGYTF